This TCR beta chain comes out of a study of blood T cell repertoires in COVID-19. Study-level background: The origin of the acute and convalescent COVID-19 samples was the United States, Italy and Spain.

V was clipped by 4 bases and J by 0 bases, with 9 bases between them. Germline assignment: CDR1 KGHSH and CDR2 LQKENI. The CDR3 contains 14 residues. Original handling: The assay estimated nucleated cells by amplifying reference gene primers. TCRdb keeps only in-frame clones here, not all; method: immunoSEQ multiplex PCR. Clone size and the V and J calls come from that table; the DNA yielded D and trimming. The table lists roughly 180,000 clones, 86% of them singletons, with roughly 2.9% in the top ten. This chain uses TRBV18 with TRBJ1-2; the D is unclear. The clonotype was recovered from a woman between 25 and 40 years old with active or convalescent COVID-19. Sequencing was performed on peripheral blood. The CDR3 region has the DNA TGTGCCAGCTCACTAGACCGGGCTAACTATGGCTACACCTTC. This sequence encodes CASSLDRANYGYTF.